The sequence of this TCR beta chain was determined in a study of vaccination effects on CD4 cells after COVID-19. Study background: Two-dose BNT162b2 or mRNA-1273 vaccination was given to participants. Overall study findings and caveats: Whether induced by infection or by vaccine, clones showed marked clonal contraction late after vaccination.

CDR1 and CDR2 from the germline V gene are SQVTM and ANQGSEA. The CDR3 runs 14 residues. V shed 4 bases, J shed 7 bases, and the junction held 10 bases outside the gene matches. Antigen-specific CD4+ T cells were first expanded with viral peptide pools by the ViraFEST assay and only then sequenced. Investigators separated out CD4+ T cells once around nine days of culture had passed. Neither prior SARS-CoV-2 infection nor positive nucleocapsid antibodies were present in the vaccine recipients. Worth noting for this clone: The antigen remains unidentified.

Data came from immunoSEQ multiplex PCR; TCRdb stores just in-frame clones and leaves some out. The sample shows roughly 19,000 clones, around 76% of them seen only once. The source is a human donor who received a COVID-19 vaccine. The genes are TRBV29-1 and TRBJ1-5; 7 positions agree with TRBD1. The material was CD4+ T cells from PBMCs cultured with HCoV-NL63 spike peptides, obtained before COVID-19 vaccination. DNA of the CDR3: TGCAGCGTTGTAGTAGGGGGCCCCAGGCAGCCCCAGCATTTT. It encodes CSVVVGGPRQPQHF.